What follows is one T cell receptor (beta chain) and its context. The germline gene is not matched at one end of the junction; a read error may be the cause. CDR3 length: 13 residues. Germline V gene lookup returns CDR1 KGHSH and CDR2 LQKENI. The data are from a study of sequential checkpoint blockade in melanoma. Looking at the study overall: First-line arms were nivolumab then ipilimumab, or the reverse, randomized 1:1.

Specified treatment: randomized to nivolumab then ipilimumab (arm A) or the reverse (arm B). Sequencing used immunoSEQ multiplex PCR; TCRdb keeps in-frame clones, though not all of them. The table shows some 40,000 clones, with approximately 30% occurring only once. The clonotype comes from a human donor with melanoma. The chain couples TRBV18 to TRBJ2-7; D might be TRBD2 (5 bases). The material sequenced was tumor tissue (inferred from file names), taken from a patient given nivolumab and ipilimumab in sequence. CDR3 sequence (DNA): TGTGCCAGCTCCCCACCCCCGGGGTACGAGCAGTACTTC. It translates to CASSPPPGYEQYF.